These 5 T cell receptor beta chains originate from one sample sequenced in a study of T cells after posttransplantation cyclophosphamide. The protocol was immunoSEQ multiplex PCR, while the TCRdb copy is restricted to in-frame clones and leaves out a portion. The sample lists 20,000 to 25,000 clones, roughly 83% occurring once. Sequencing was performed on PBMCs. The receptors stem from a woman aged 60-75 years with a blood cancer, CMV-positive, and with a related stem cell donor.

The chain couples TRBV19 to TRBJ2-5, with 11 bases fitting TRBD1. CDR1 and CDR2 from the germline V gene are LNHDA and SQIVND (reference sequence). Trimming took 4 bases from V and 4 from J; bases not matched to a gene: 8. The CDR3 consists of 16 residues. CDR3 nucleotides: TGTGCCAGTAGTACCTCCGGACAGGGGGCCGGAGAGACCCAGTACTTC. As protein: CASSTSGQGAGETQYF.

The rearrangement joins TRBV29-1 to TRBJ1-2; D unclear. The germline V gene has CDR1 SQVTM and CDR2 ANQGSEA. The CDR3 sequence is 12 residues long. Trimming cost V 2 bases and J 6 bases, with 10 bases left between them. The CDR3 DNA reads as TGCAGCGTTGAAAGTGGAGGGAATGGCTACACCTTC. As protein: CSVESGGNGYTF.

This clone was found once. The rearrangement joins TRBV30 to TRBJ1-2; no clear D. V lost 0 bases, J lost 8 bases, and 7 bases lay in between. In germline, CDR1 is GTSNPN, CDR2 SVGIG (reference sequence). The CDR3 has 11 amino acids. The CDR3 region is CAWSVSLGYTF. Written as DNA, the CDR3 is TGTGCCTGGAGTGTATCCCTGGGCTACACCTTC.

V and J are TRBV5-8 and TRBJ1-5; 10 bases agree with TRBD1. Germline values: CDR1 SGHTS, CDR2 YDEGEE. Trimming took 4 bases from V and 0 from J; bases not matched to a gene: 4. The CDR3 covers 16 residues. The CDR3 nucleotides are TGTGCCAGCAGCCCCCGGGACAGGGGTAGCAATCAGCCCCAGCATTTT. This sequence encodes CASSPRDRGSNQPQHF.

V gene TRBV7-8 combines with J gene TRBJ1-4; D perhaps matches TRBD1 (5 bases). Trimming pared 3 bases from V and 8 bases from J, leaving 19 bases between. The V gene's germline CDR1 is SGHVS and CDR2 FQNEAQ. The CDR3 has 16 residues. CDR3 nucleotides: TGTGCCAGCAGCTTCATGGGAACCCAGGGAAACGAAAAACTGTTTTTT. The encoded protein is CASSFMGTQGNEKLFF.